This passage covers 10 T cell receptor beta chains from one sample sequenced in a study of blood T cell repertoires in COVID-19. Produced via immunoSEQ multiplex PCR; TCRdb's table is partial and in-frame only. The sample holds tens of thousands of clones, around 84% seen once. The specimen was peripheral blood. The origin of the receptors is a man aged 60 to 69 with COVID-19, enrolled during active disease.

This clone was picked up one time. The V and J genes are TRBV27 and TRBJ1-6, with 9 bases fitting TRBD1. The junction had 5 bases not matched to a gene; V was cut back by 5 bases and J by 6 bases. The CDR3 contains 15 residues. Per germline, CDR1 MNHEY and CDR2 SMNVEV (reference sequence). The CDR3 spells CASSRTGVGNSPLHF. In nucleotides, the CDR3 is TGTGCCAGCAGTAGGACAGGGGTCGGTAATTCACCCCTCCACTTT.

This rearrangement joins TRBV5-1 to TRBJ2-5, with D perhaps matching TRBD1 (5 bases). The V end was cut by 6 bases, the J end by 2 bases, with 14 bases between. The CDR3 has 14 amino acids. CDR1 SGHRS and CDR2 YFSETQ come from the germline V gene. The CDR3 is CASTYRQPQETQYF. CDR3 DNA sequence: TGCGCCAGCACCTACCGACAGCCGCAAGAGACCCAGTACTTC.

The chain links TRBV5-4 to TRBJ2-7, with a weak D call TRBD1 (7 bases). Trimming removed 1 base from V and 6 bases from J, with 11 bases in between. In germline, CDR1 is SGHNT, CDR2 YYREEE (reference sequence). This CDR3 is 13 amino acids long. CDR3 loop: CASSLPGGGEQYF. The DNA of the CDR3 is TGTGCCAGCAGCTTGCCAGGGGGAGGCGAGCAGTACTTC.

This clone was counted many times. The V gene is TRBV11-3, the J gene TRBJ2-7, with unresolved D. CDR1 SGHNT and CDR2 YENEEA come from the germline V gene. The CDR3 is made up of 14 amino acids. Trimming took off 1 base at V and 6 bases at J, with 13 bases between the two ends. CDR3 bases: TGTGCCAGCAGCTTAGTTTTTCGTACGGGCGAGCAGTACTTC. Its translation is CASSLVFRTGEQYF.

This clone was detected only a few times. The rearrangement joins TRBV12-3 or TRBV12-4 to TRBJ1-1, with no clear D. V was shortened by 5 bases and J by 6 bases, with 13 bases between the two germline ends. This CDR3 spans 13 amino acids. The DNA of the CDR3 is TGTGCCAGCAGTCCCCCGGCGGCCCCTGAAGCTTTCTTT. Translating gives CASSPPAAPEAFF.

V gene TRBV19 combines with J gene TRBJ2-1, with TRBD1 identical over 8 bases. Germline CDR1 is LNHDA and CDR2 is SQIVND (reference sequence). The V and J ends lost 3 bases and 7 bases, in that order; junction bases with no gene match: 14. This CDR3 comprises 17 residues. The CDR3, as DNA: TGTGCCAGTAGTATCCTTACCGCCGGGACAGGACTTAATGAGCAGTTCTTC. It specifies CASSILTAGTGLNEQFF.

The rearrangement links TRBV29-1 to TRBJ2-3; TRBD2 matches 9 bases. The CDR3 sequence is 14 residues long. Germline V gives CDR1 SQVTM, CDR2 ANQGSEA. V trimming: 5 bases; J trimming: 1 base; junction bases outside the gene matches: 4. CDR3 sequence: CSVRSSGGTDTQYF. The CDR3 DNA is TGCAGCGTTCGATCTAGCGGGGGCACAGATACGCAGTATTTT.

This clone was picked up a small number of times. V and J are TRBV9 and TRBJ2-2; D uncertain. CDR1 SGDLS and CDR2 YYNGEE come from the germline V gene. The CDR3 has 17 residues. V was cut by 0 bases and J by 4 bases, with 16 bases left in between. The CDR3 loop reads CASSVAAVYNPTGELFF. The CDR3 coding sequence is TGTGCCAGCAGCGTAGCTGCGGTCTATAACCCCACCGGGGAGCTGTTTTTT.

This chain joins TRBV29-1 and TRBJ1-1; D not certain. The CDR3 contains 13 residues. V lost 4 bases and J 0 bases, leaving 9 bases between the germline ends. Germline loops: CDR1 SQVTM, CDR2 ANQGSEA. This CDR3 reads CSVGNSMNTEAFF. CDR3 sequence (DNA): TGCAGCGTTGGGAACAGTATGAACACTGAAGCTTTCTTT.

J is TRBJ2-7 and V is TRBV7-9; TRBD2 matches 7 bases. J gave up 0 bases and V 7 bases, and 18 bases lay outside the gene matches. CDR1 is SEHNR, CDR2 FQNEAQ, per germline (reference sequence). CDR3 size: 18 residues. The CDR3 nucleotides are TGTGCCAGCAAAACCCGGCGGGAGCGATGTTTTGGCTCCTACGAGCAGTACTTC. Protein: CASKTRRERCFGSYEQYF.